The 6 T cell receptor beta chains in this list originate from one sample, sequenced in a study of blood T cell repertoires in COVID-19. The method was immunoSEQ multiplex PCR; TCRdb's version includes in-frame clones alone and lacks a portion of them. The sample records approximately 200,000 clones, under 90% being singletons. The source material was peripheral blood. The receptor set was obtained from a person aged 70 to 79 with COVID-19, enrolled during active disease.

This clone was seen only a few times. CDR3 protein: CASSQDLRSGSFIFLYEQYF. The CDR3 DNA follows: TGCGCCAGCAGCCAAGATCTAAGGAGCGGGAGTTTCATATTCCTCTACGAGCAGTACTTC. This rearrangement joins TRBV4-1 to TRBJ2-7, with TRBD2 identical over 8 bases. The V and J ends lost 0 bases and 3 bases, in that order; junction bases with no gene match: 19. CDR1 and CDR2 from the germline V gene are MGHRA and YSYEKL. The CDR3 length is 20 residues.

A word on this clone: The CDR3 carries no conserved terminal phenylalanine or tryptophan, so it likely arises from a read error. The limits of the CDR3 on the DNA are not certain, so only TCRdb's listed CDR3 is given. The genes are TRBV2 and TRBJ1-2. The CDR3 length equals 12 residues, ends included. Germline V gene lookup returns CDR1 SNHLY and CDR2 FYNNEI. CDR3 sequence reads: CASSESGRAGTS.

The gene calls are TRBV9 and TRBJ1-4, with D perhaps matching TRBD1 (5 bases). The CDR3 length is 15 residues. The V and J ends lost 4 bases and 4 bases respectively, with 14 bases between them. Germline CDR1 reads SGDLS; CDR2 reads YYNGEE. Here the CDR3 reads CASSPRGSDNEKLFF. Here the CDR3 DNA reads TGTGCCAGCAGCCCCCGGGGGTCTGATAATGAAAAACTGTTTTTT.

The V gene is TRBV5-6, the J gene TRBJ2-5; perhaps TRBD1 as D (6 bases). Germline loops: CDR1 SGHDT, CDR2 YYEEEE. V was pared by 2 bases and J by 4 bases, with 12 bases between. This CDR3 contains 14 residues. In DNA form, the CDR3 reads TGTGCCAGCAGCTTCGGACAGCTGGGAGAGACCCAGTACTTC. Amino acid sequence: CASSFGQLGETQYF. Together with reference TRBV5-6 and TRBJ2-5, the CDR3 gives the full variable domain: DAGVTQSPTHLIKTRGQQVTLRCSPKSGHDTVSWYQQALGQGPQFIFQYYEEEERQRGNFPDRFSGHQFPNYSSELNVNALLLGDSALYLCASSFGQLGETQYFGPGTRLLVL.

This clone was recorded once. The rearrangement joins TRBV12-3 or TRBV12-4 to TRBJ2-7; 7 bases match TRBD1. CDR3 length: 12 residues. V lost 6 bases, J lost 5 bases, and 4 bases stayed unmatched. CDR3 coding DNA: TGTGCCAGCAGACAGGGGATCGACGAGCAGTACTTC. It is translated as CASRQGIDEQYF.

This clone was observed once. V gene TRBV7-3 combines with J gene TRBJ2-2; 15 bases are a match to TRBD2. This CDR3 is 16 amino acids long. J lost 4 bases, V lost 4 bases, and 1 base had no gene match. The germline V gene encodes CDR1 SGHTA and CDR2 FQGTGA. CDR3 sequence (DNA): TGTGCCAGCAGCTCGGGACTAGCGGGGGGCACCGGGGAGCTGTTTTTT. Its translation: CASSSGLAGGTGELFF.